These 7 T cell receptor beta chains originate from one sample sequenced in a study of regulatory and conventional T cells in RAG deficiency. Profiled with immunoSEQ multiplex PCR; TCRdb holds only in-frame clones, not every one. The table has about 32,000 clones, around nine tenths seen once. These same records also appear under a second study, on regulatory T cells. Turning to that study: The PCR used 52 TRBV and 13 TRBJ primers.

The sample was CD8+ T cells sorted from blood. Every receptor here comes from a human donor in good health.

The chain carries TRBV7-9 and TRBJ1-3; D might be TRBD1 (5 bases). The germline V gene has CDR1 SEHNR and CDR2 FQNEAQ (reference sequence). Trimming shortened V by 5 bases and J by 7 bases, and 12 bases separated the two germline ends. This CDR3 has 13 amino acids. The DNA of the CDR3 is TGTGCCAGCAGCACCCGGCGGGACAACACCATATATTTT. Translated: CASSTRRDNTIYF.

CDR3 nucleotide sequence: TGTGCCAGTACCTTGAGCGGGAATAAGAATGAGCAGTTCTTC. Translated: CASTLSGNKNEQFF. The chain combines TRBV19 with TRBJ2-1, with TRBD2 identical over 7 bases. The CDR3 runs 14 residues. Losses at the gene ends were 7 bases for V and 7 bases for J; bases not matched to a gene: 10. The germline V gene has CDR1 LNHDA and CDR2 SQIVND (reference sequence).

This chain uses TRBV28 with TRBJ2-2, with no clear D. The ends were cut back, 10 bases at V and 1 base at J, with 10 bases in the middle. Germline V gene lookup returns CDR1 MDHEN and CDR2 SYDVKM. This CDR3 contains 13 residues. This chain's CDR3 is CATKALNTGELFF. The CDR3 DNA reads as TGTGCCACCAAGGCCCTGAACACCGGGGAGCTGTTTTTT.

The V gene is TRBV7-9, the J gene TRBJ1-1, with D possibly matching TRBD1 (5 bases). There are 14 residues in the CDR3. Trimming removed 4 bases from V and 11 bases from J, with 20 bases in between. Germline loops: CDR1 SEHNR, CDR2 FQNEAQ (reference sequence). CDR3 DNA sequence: TGTGCCAGCAGCTCGCAGGGATATGGAATCGAGGCTTTCTTT. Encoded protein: CASSSQGYGIEAFF.

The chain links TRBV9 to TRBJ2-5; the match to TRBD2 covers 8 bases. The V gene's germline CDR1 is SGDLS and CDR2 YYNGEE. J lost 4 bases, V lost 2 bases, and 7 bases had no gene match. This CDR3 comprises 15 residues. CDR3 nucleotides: TGTGCCAGCAGCGTTGTAGCGGGGATAGGAGAGACCCAGTACTTC. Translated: CASSVVAGIGETQYF.

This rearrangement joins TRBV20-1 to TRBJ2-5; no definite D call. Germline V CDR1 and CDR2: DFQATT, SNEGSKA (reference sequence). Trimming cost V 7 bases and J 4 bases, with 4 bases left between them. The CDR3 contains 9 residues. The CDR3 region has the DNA TGCAGTGGAGGAGAGACCCAGTACTTC. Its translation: CSGGETQYF.

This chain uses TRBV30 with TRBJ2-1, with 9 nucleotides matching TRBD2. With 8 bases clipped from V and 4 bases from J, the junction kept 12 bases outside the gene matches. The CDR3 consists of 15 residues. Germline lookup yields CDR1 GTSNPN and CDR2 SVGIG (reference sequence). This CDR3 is CAASILAGHYNEQFF. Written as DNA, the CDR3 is TGTGCCGCCAGTATTCTAGCGGGGCATTACAATGAGCAGTTCTTC.